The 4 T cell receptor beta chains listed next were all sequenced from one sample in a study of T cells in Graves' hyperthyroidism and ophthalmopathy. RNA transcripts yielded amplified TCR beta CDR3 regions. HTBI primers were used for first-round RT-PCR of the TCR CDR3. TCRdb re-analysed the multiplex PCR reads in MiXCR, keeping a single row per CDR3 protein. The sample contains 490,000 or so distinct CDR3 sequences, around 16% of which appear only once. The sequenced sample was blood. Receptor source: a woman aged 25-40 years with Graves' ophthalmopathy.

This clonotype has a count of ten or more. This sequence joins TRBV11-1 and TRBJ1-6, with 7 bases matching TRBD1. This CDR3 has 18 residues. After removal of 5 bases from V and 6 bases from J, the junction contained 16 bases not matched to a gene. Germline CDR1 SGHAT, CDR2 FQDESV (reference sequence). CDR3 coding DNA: TGTGCCAGCAGCCAAGGCCCCCAACCGGGACAGATTAATTCACCCCTCCACTTT. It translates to CASSQGPQPGQINSPLHF. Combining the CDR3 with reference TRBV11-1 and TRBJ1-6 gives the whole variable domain EAEVAQSPRYKITEKSQAVAFWCDPISGHATLYWYRQILGQGPELLVQFQDESVVDDSQLPKDRFSAERLKGVDSTLKIQPAELGDSAMYLCASSQGPQPGQINSPLHFGNGTRLTVT.

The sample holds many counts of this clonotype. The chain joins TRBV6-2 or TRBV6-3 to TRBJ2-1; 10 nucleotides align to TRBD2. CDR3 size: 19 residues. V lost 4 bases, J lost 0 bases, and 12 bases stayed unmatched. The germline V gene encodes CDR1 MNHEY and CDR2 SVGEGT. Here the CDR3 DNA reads TGTGCCAGCAGTTTCCCGTCCCTAGCGGGAGCCGTCTCCTACAATGAGCAGTTCTTC. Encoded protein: CASSFPSLAGAVSYNEQFF.

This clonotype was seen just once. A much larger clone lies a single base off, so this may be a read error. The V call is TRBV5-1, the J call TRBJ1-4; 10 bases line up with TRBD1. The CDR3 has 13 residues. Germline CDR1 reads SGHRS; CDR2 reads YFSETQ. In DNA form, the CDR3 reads TGCGCCAGCAGCTTCGGACAGGGGGAAAAACGGTTTTTT. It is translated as CASSFGQGEKRFF.

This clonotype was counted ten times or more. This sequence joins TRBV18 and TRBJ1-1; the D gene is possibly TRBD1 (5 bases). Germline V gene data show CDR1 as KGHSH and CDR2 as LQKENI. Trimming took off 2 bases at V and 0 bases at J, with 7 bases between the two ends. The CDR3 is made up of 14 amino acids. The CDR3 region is CASSPRQMNTEAFF. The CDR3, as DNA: TGTGCCAGCTCACCAAGACAGATGAACACTGAAGCTTTCTTT.